Listed below are T cell receptor beta chains from one sample, sequenced in a study of shared clonotypes between healthy human individuals. Generated by immunoSEQ multiplex PCR, the TCRdb table keeps only in-frame clones and is missing some. This table has 640,000 or so clones, 60% to 80% appearing once. Input material: memory CD4+ T cells sorted from blood. These receptors came from a woman between 25 and 40 years old in good health. Each CDR3 is given with its conserved first and last residue. The order of the fields is V gene, J gene, CDR3 length, CDR3 protein.

v_call: TRBV11-2; j_call: TRBJ1-3; cdr3_length: 13; cdr3_aa: CASSSGQGNTIYF
v_call: TRBV6-5; j_call: TRBJ1-5; cdr3_length: 14; cdr3_aa: CASSYSMSNQPQHF
v_call: TRBV6-5; j_call: TRBJ2-7; cdr3_length: 15; cdr3_aa: CASRPSGTASYEQYF
v_call: TRBV7-3; j_call: TRBJ2-7; cdr3_length: 13; cdr3_aa: CASSRRLSAEQYF
v_call: TRBV10-2; j_call: TRBJ1-2; cdr3_length: 15; cdr3_aa: CASSLEGGGLGGYTF
v_call: TRBV5-1; j_call: TRBJ1-4; cdr3_length: 13; cdr3_aa: CASRQDRGGKLFF
v_call: TRBV4-2; j_call: TRBJ1-2; cdr3_length: 16; cdr3_aa: CASSTGGTGANYGYTF
v_call: TRBV2; j_call: TRBJ2-3; cdr3_length: 15; cdr3_aa: CASSALASRADTQYF
v_call: TRBV5-1; j_call: TRBJ2-1; cdr3_length: 17; cdr3_aa: CASSLAGHTIQTSGSVF
v_call: TRBV10-3; j_call: TRBJ1-2; cdr3_length: 14; cdr3_aa: CAISRDREAYGYTF
v_call: TRBV7-2; j_call: TRBJ2-7; cdr3_length: 16; cdr3_aa: CASSQEQTDSGSEQYF
v_call: TRBV18; j_call: TRBJ2-1; cdr3_length: 18; cdr3_aa: CASSPLPPAGGPGDEQFF
v_call: TRBV2; j_call: TRBJ2-7; cdr3_length: 13; cdr3_aa: CASAGTAGFEQYF
v_call: TRBV28; j_call: TRBJ2-7; cdr3_length: 14; cdr3_aa: CASSETSGRFEQYF
v_call: TRBV28; j_call: TRBJ1-5; cdr3_length: 16; cdr3_aa: CASSPIGVVYSQPQHF
v_call: TRBV10-3; j_call: TRBJ2-7; cdr3_length: 13; cdr3_aa: CAIRGRQGYEQYF
v_call: TRBV27; j_call: TRBJ2-7; cdr3_length: 15; cdr3_aa: CASMSGAADSYEQYF
v_call: TRBV18; j_call: TRBJ2-5; cdr3_length: 14; cdr3_aa: CASSPPSSQETQYF
v_call: TRBV6-6; j_call: TRBJ1-2; cdr3_length: 14; cdr3_aa: CASSTQQGDYGYTF
v_call: TRBV28; j_call: TRBJ2-4; cdr3_length: 13; cdr3_aa: CASSLAGGPIQYF
v_call: TRBV5-1; j_call: TRBJ1-1; cdr3_length: 15; cdr3_aa: CASTPLQSGKTEAFF
v_call: TRBV2; j_call: TRBJ2-1; cdr3_length: 13; cdr3_aa: CASSVQGAVEQFF
v_call: TRBV11-2; j_call: TRBJ2-1; cdr3_length: 15; cdr3_aa: CASSPGLAGAQSQFF
v_call: TRBV10-2; j_call: TRBJ2-2; cdr3_length: 14; cdr3_aa: CASTPSALTGELFF
v_call: TRBV10-3; j_call: TRBJ2-6; cdr3_length: 15; cdr3_aa: CAIKGASSGANVLTF
v_call: TRBV5-8; j_call: TRBJ1-4; cdr3_length: 15; cdr3_aa: CASSKTGSANEKLFF
v_call: TRBV27; j_call: TRBJ1-4; cdr3_length: 16; cdr3_aa: CASSFFQGTPGAKLFF
v_call: TRBV5-1; j_call: TRBJ2-7; cdr3_length: 14; cdr3_aa: CASSPQGDFYEQYF
v_call: TRBV28; j_call: TRBJ2-2; cdr3_length: 18; cdr3_aa: CASSLGPFSTENTGELFF
v_call: TRBV4-2; j_call: TRBJ1-1; cdr3_length: 14; cdr3_aa: CASSKGQGDTEAFF
v_call: TRBV5-6; j_call: TRBJ2-7; cdr3_length: 14; cdr3_aa: CASSRVAVSYEQYF
v_call: TRBV10-3; j_call: TRBJ1-5; cdr3_length: 14; cdr3_aa: CAISDFSGYQAQHF
v_call: TRBV19; j_call: TRBJ2-5; cdr3_length: 15; cdr3_aa: CASSLDRVTRETQYF
v_call: TRBV7-3; j_call: TRBJ2-5; cdr3_length: 13; cdr3_aa: CASSLRVRETQYF
v_call: TRBV28; j_call: TRBJ1-5; cdr3_length: 15; cdr3_aa: CASSFPPGINQPQHF
v_call: TRBV18; j_call: TRBJ2-7; cdr3_length: 13; cdr3_aa: CASSLGETYEQYF
v_call: TRBV18; j_call: TRBJ2-7; cdr3_length: 18; cdr3_aa: CASSPLRGQGARSYEQYF
v_call: TRBV25-1; j_call: TRBJ2-7; cdr3_length: 13; cdr3_aa: CASGGHSSYEQYF
v_call: TRBV6-6; j_call: TRBJ1-1; cdr3_length: 13; cdr3_aa: CASRRDRNTEAFF
v_call: TRBV18; j_call: TRBJ2-7; cdr3_length: 14; cdr3_aa: CASSTPQGFYEQYF
v_call: TRBV5-4; j_call: TRBJ2-5; cdr3_length: 15; cdr3_aa: CASSFGSGGGETQYF
v_call: TRBV2; j_call: TRBJ1-1; cdr3_length: 15; cdr3_aa: CASSEGQGAVTEAFF
v_call: TRBV2; j_call: TRBJ1-4; cdr3_length: 11; cdr3_aa: CASRVIEKLFF
v_call: TRBV11-2; j_call: TRBJ2-1; cdr3_length: 18; cdr3_aa: CASSPMGVAGKLNNEQFF
v_call: TRBV7-9; j_call: TRBJ2-1; cdr3_length: 14; cdr3_aa: CASSFPVYRNEQFF
v_call: TRBV11-2; j_call: TRBJ1-1; cdr3_length: 13; cdr3_aa: CASSLIQGTEAFF
v_call: TRBV11-2; j_call: TRBJ2-1; cdr3_length: 14; cdr3_aa: CASSYPSDGDEQFF
v_call: TRBV11-3; j_call: TRBJ2-1; cdr3_length: 17; cdr3_aa: CASSLDGGTGGYNEQFF
v_call: TRBV28; j_call: TRBJ2-1; cdr3_length: 14; cdr3_aa: CAIKRGSSYNEQFF
v_call: TRBV11-2; j_call: TRBJ1-2; cdr3_length: 15; cdr3_aa: CASSLSPVANYGYTF
v_call: TRBV29-1; j_call: TRBJ2-5; cdr3_length: 15; cdr3_aa: CSAGPVGGNQETQYF
v_call: TRBV27; j_call: TRBJ2-2; cdr3_length: 15; cdr3_aa: CASSPRDLTGGELFF